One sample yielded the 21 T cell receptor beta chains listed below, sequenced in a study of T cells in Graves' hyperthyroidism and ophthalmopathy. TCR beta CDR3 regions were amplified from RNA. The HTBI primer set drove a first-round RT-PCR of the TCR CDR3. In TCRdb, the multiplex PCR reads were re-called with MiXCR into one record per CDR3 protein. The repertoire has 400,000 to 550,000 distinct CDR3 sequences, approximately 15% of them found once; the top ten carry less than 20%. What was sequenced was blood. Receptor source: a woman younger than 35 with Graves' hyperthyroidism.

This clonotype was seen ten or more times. This CDR3 is CAISESADTEAFF. CDR3 nucleotides: TGTGCCATCAGTGAGTCTGCGGACACTGAAGCTTTCTTT. V gene TRBV10-3 combines with J gene TRBJ1-1; D uncertain. Between the trimmed V and J ends, which lost 0 bases and 3 bases, there was a span of 5 bases. The CDR3 spans 13 residues. Germline loops: CDR1 ENHRY, CDR2 SYGVKD.

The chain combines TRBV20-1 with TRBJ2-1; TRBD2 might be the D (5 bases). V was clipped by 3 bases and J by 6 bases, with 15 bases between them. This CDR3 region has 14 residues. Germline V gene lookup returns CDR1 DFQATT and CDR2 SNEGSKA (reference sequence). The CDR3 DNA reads TGCAGTGCTAGTACTAGAGCTGGGGTCAATGAGCAGTTCTTC. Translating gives CSASTRAGVNEQFF.

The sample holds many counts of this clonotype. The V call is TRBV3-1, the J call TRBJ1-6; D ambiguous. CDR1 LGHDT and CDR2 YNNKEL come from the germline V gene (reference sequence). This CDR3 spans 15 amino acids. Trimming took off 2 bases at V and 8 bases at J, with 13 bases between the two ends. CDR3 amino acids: CASSQTIGPDSPLHF. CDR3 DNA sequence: TGTGCCAGCAGCCAAACAATAGGGCCGGATTCACCCCTCCACTTT.

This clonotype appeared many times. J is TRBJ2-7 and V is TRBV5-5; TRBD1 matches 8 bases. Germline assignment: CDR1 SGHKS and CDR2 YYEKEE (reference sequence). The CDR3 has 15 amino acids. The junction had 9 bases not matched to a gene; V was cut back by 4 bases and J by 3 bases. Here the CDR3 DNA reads TGTGCCAGCAGCCAAGGACAGGGAATTCACTACGAGCAGTACTTC. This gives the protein CASSQGQGIHYEQYF. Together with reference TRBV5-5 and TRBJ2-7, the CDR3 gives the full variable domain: DAGVTQSPTHLIKTRGQQVTLRCSPISGHKSVSWYQQVLGQGPQFIFQYYEKEERGRGNFPDRFSARQFPNYSSELNVNALLLGDSALYLCASSQGQGIHYEQYFGPGTRLTVT.

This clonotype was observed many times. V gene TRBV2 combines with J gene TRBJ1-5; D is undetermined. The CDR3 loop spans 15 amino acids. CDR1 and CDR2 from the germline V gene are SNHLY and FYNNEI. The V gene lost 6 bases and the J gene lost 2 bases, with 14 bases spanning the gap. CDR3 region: CASRAGGSGNQPQHF. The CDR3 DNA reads TGTGCCAGCAGGGCGGGAGGGAGTGGCAATCAGCCCCAGCATTTT.

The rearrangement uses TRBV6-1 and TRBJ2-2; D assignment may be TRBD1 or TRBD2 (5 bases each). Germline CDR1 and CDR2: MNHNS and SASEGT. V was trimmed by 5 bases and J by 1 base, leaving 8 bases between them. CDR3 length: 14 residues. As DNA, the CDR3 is TGTGCCAGCAGTAGGGGACGGAACACCGGGGAGCTGTTTTTT. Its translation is CASSRGRNTGELFF.

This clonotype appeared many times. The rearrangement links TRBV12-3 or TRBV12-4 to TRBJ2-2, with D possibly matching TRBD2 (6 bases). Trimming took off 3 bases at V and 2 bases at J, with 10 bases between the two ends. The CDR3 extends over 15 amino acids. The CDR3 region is CASSLSSVNTGELFF. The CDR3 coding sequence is TGTGCCAGCAGTTTGTCTAGCGTTAACACCGGGGAGCTGTTTTTT.

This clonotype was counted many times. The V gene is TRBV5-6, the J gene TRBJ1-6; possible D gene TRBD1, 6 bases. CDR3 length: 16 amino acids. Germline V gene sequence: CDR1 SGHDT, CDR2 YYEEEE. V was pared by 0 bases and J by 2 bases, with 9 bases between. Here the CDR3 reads CASSLVDSTYNSPLHF. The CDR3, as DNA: TGTGCCAGCAGCTTGGTGGACAGTACCTATAATTCACCCCTCCACTTT.

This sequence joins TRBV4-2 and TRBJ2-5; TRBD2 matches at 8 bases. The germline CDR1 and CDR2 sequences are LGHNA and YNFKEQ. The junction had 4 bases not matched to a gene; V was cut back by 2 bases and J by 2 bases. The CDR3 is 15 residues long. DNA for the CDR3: TGTGCCAGCAGCCAACCGGGACTAGAGCAAGAGACCCAGTACTTC. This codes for CASSQPGLEQETQYF.

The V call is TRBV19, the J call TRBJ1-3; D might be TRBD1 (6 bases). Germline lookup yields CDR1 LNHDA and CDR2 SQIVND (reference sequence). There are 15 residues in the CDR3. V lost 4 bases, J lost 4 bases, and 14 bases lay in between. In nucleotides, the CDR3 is TGTGCCAGTAGTACCGGGGACAACGCAGGAAACACCATATATTTT. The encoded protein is CASSTGDNAGNTIYF.

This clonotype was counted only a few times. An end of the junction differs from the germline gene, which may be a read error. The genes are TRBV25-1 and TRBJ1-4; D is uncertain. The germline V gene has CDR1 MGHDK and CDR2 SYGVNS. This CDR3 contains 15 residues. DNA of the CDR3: TGTGCCAGCAGTACCAGACTTACAACTAATGAAAAGCTGTTTTTT. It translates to CASSTRLTTNEKLFF. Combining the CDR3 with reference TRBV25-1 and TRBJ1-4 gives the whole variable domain EADIYQTPRYLVIGTGKKITLECSQTMGHDKMYWYQQDPGMELHLIHYSYGVNSTEKGDLSSESTVSRIRTEHFPLTLESARPSHTSQYLCASSTRLTTNEKLFFGSGTQLSVL.

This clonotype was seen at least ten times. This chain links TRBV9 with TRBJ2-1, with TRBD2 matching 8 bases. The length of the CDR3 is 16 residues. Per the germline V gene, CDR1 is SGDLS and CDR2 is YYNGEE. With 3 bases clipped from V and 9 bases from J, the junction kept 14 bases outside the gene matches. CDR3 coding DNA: TGTGCCAGCAGCGCGACCGGGACTAGTTATGATAGTGAGCAGTTCTTC. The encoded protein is CASSATGTSYDSEQFF.

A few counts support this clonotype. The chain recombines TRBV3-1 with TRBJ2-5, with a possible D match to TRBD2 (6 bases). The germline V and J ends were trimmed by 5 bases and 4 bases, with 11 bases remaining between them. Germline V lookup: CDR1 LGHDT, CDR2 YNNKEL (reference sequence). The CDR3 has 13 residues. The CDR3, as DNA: TGTGCCAGCAGCGGGGGGATTGGAGAGACCCAGTACTTC. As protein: CASSGGIGETQYF.

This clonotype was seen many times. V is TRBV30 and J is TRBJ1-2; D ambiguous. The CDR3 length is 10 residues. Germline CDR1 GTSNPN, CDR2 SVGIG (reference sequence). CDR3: CASDPGGYTF. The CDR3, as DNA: TGTGCATCGGACCCGGGGGGCTACACCTTC.

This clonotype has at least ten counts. CDR3 amino acids: CSVYVTGNYTF. The CDR3 region has the DNA TGCAGCGTCTACGTGACAGGGAACTACACCTTC. The chain uses TRBV29-1 and TRBJ1-2; 7 bases line up with TRBD1. CDR1 and CDR2 from the germline V gene are SQVTM and ANQGSEA. CDR3 length: 11 amino acids. V trimming: 6 bases; J trimming: 10 bases; junction bases outside the gene matches: 8.

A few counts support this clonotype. For the CDR3, the DNA is TGTGCCAGCAGCCCTCCGTACCCTCACACAGATACGCAGTATTTT. This sequence encodes CASSPPYPHTDTQYF. This chain uses TRBV7-9 with TRBJ2-3, with no clear D. Germline CDR1 SEHNR, CDR2 FQNEAQ (reference sequence). V was trimmed by 5 bases and J by 2 bases, leaving 14 bases between them. CDR3 size: 15 residues.

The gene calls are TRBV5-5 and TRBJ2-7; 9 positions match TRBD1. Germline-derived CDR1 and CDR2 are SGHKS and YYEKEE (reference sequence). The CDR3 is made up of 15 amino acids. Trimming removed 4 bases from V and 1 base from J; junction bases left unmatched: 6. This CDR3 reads CASSRDRETSYEQYF. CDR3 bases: TGTGCCAGCAGCCGGGACAGGGAGACTTCCTACGAGCAGTACTTC.

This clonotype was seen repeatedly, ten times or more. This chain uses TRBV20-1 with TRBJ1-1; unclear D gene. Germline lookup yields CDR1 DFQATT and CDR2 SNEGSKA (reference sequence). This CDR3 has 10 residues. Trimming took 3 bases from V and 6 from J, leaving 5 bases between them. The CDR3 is CSASHPEAFF. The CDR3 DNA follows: TGCAGTGCTAGTCATCCTGAAGCTTTCTTT.

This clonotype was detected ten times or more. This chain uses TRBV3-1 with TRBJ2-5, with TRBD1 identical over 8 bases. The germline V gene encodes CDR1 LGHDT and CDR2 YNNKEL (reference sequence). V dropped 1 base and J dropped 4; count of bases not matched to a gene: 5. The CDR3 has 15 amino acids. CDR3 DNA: TGTGCCAGCAGCCAAGCGACAGGGGCACTAGAGACCCAGTACTTC. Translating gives CASSQATGALETQYF.

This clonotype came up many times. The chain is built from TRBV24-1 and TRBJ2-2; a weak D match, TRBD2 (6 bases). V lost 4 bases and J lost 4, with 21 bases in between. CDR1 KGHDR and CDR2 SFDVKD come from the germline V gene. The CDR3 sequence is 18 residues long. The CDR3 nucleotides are TGTGCCACCAGTGACACGAAACATAGCGGAGAGACCACCGGGGAGCTGTTTTTT. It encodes CATSDTKHSGETTGELFF.

DNA of the CDR3: TGTGCCAGCCGGGGGTCTCTCGGGAACACCATATATTTT. It translates to CASRGSLGNTIYF. The chain links TRBV19 to TRBJ1-3; tentatively, D is TRBD1 (5 bases). The length of the CDR3 is 13 residues. The germline V gene encodes CDR1 LNHDA and CDR2 SQIVND (reference sequence). Trimming stripped 9 bases from V and 7 bases from J, with 16 bases between. The whole variable domain, remainder taken from reference TRBV19 and TRBJ1-3, is DGGITQSPKYLFRKEGQNVTLSCEQNLNHDAMYWYRQDPGQGLRLIYYSQIVNDFQKGDIAEGYSVSREKKESFPLTVTSAQKNPTAFYLCASRGSLGNTIYFGEGSWLTVV.